This T cell receptor beta chain was obtained from a study of blood T cell repertoires in COVID-19. In the study overall: Sources were T cells, B-cell-depleted T cells, or PBMCs; the material itself was cDNA or gDNA.

Germline loops: CDR1 SGHTA, CDR2 FQGNSA. The ends were cut back, 5 bases at V and 0 bases at J, with 10 bases in the middle. The CDR3 consists of 14 residues. The participants were between roughly 18 and 89 years old and came from 24 US areas. Authors' processing steps: Nucleated cell number was recorded as an estimate derived from reference gene primer amplification. Clones were sequenced by immunoSEQ multiplex PCR, and TCRdb holds only the in-frame ones, with some missing. The V and J calls and clone size come from that table; D and trimming were worked out from the DNA. The sample lists about 310,000 clones; roughly 86% were seen once.

Sequencing used PBMCs or T cells enriched from blood (not recorded which). The J gene is TRBJ1-2, the V gene TRBV7-2; D not resolved. The TCR was taken from a woman aged 18-30 years who had recovered from COVID-19. As DNA, the CDR3 is TGTGCCAGCAGCCCTCCCCGGGCTAACTATGGCTACACCTTC. Amino acid sequence: CASSPPRANYGYTF.